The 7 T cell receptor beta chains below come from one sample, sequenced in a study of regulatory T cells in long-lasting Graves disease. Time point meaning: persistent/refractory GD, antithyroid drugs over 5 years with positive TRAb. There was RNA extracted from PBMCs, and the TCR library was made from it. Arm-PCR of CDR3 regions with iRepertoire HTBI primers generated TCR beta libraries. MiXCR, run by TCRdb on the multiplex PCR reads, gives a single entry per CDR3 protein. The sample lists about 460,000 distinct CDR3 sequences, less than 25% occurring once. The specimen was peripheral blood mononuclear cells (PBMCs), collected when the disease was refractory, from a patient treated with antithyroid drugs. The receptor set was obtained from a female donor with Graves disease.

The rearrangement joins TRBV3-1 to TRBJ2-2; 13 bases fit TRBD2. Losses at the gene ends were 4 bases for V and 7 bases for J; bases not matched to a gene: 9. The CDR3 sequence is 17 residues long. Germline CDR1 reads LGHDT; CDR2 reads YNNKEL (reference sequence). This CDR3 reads CASSPQLAGGPHGELFF. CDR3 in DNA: TGTGCCAGCAGCCCACAACTAGCGGGGGGGCCTCACGGGGAGCTGTTTTTT.

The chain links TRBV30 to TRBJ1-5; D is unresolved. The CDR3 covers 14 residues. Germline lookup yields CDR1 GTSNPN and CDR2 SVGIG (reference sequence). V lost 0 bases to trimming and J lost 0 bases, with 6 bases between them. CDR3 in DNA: TGTGCCTGGAGTGTAAGAAATAGCAATCAGCCCCAGCATTTT. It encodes CAWSVRNSNQPQHF.

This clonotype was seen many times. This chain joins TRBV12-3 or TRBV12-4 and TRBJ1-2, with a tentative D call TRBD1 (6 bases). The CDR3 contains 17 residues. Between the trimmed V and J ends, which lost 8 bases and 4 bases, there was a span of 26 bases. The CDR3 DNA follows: TGTGCCAGCCATAATGGCGCTGGGGGCAAGATCCTCTATGGCTACACCTTC. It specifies CASHNGAGGKILYGYTF.

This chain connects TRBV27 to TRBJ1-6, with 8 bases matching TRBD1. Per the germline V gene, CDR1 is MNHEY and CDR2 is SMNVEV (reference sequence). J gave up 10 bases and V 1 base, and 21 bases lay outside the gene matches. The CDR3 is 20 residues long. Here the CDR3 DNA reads TGTGCCAGCAGTTTATTACCCGGTGCAGGGGGCCCTACCACAGGGTCACCCCTCCACTTT. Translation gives CASSLLPGAGGPTTGSPLHF.

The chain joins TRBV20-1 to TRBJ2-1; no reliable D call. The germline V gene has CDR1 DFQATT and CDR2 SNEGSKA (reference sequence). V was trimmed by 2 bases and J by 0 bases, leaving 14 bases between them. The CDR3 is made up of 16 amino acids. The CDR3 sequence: CSARIQTGSSYNEQFF. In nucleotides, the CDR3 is TGCAGTGCTAGAATCCAGACCGGCAGCTCCTACAATGAGCAGTTCTTC.

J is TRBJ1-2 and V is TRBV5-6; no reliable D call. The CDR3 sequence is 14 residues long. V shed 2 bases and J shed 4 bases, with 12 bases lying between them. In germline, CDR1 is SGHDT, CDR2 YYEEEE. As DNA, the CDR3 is TGTGCCAGCAGCTTAGTAACTCTTTCCTATGGCTACACCTTC. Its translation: CASSLVTLSYGYTF.

CDR3 protein: CAWSLSSGGYEQYF. As DNA, the CDR3 is TGTGCCTGGAGTCTCTCCTCCGGGGGCTACGAGCAGTACTTC. The chain combines TRBV30 with TRBJ2-7, with D possibly TRBD2 on 6 matching bases. The V and J ends lost 2 bases and 3 bases respectively, with 14 bases between them. This CDR3 region has 14 residues. CDR1 and CDR2 (germline): GTSNPN, SVGIG (reference sequence).